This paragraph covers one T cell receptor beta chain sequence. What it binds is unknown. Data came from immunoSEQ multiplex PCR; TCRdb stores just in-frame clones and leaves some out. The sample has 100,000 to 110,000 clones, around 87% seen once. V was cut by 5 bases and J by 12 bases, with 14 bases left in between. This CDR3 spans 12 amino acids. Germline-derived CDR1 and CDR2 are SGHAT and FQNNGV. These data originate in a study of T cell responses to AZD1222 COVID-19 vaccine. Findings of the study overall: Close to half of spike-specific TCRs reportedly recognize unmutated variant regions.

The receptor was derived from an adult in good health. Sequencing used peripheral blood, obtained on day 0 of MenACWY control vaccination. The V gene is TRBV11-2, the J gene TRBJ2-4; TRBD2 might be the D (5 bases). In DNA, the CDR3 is TGTGCCAGCAGCCCCCCGGGCCGGGATCAGTACTTC. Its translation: CASSPPGRDQYF.